Listed here are 7 T cell receptor beta chains from one sample, sequenced in a study of blood T cells in healthy people across ages. Next came a second PCR, run for about 7 to 12 cycles, which used a sample-barcoded 5' primer along with a J-beta primer mix. TCRdb re-called the 5' RACE reads through MiXCR, storing one row per CDR3 protein. The table records some 750,000 distinct CDR3 sequences, 22% of them present only once. What was sequenced was blood. The receptors shown here come from a man between 65 and 85 years old in good health.

A few counts support this clonotype. V gene TRBV7-6 combines with J gene TRBJ2-1; the D is unclear. The CDR3 consists of 16 residues. Germline CDR1 SGHVS, CDR2 FNYEAQ. V was trimmed by 7 bases and J by 0 bases, leaving 16 bases between them. The CDR3 sequence is CASTGQARSSYNEQFF. CDR3 nucleotides: TGTGCCAGCACTGGGCAGGCTCGAAGCTCCTACAATGAGCAGTTCTTC.

The chain is built from TRBV3-1 and TRBJ2-7; possibly TRBD1 for D (5 bases). CDR1 is LGHDT and CDR2 is YNNKEL in the germline V gene (reference sequence). V shed 4 bases and J shed 5 bases, with 15 bases lying between them. This CDR3 is built from 14 residues. As DNA, the CDR3 is TGTGCCAGCAGCCTCAGTCAGGGTAGGAACGAGCAGTACTTC. Amino acid sequence: CASSLSQGRNEQYF.

The rearrangement links TRBV7-3 to TRBJ2-1, with 8 positions matching TRBD2. The CDR3 is 15 amino acids. With V trimmed by 0 bases and J by 3 bases, 1 base remained unmatched. CDR1 and CDR2 from the germline V gene are SGHTA and FQGTGA. CDR3 in DNA: TGTGCCAGCAGCTTAACACTAGCGGACTACAATGAGCAGTTCTTC. Its protein product is CASSLTLADYNEQFF.

The chain uses TRBV15 and TRBJ2-7; D is unclear. The CDR3 has 14 residues. Trimming removed 0 bases at V and 5 bases at J, with 11 bases between. In germline, CDR1 is LNHNV, CDR2 YYDKDF (reference sequence). CDR3 nucleotide sequence: TGTGCCACCAGCAGAGAGAAGTTCCTCCACGAGCAGTACGTC. This codes for CATSREKFLHEQYV.

V gene TRBV7-6 combines with J gene TRBJ2-5; no definite D call. CDR1 and CDR2 from the germline V gene are SGHVS and FNYEAQ. The CDR3 is made up of 13 amino acids. Trimming took off 3 bases at V and 2 bases at J, with 7 bases between the two ends. CDR3 sequence reads: CASSFPSQETQYF. CDR3 in DNA: TGTGCCAGCAGCTTCCCCTCACAAGAGACCCAGTACTTC. Variable domain in full (rest from reference TRBV7-6 and TRBJ2-5): GAGVSQSPRYKVTKRGQDVALRCDPISGHVSLYWYRQALGQGPEFLTYFNYEAQQDKSGLPNDRFSAERPEGSISTLTIQRTEQRDSAMYRCASSFPSQETQYFGPGTRLLVL.

The chain carries TRBV7-8 and TRBJ1-5; TRBD1 might be the D (5 bases). Germline V gene lookup returns CDR1 SGHVS and CDR2 FQNEAQ. V lost 1 base and J 4 bases, leaving 14 bases between the germline ends. The CDR3 has 16 amino acids. CDR3 loop: CASSLEWGGRNQPQHF. CDR3 DNA: TGTGCCAGCAGCTTAGAATGGGGCGGAAGGAATCAGCCCCAGCATTTT.

The chain links TRBV18 to TRBJ2-4, with a possible D match to TRBD1 (5 bases). V lost 2 bases to trimming and J lost 0 bases, with 11 bases between them. In germline, CDR1 is KGHSH, CDR2 LQKENI. The CDR3 length is 16 residues. CDR3 protein: CASSPYRTLAKNIQYF. The CDR3 bases are TGTGCCAGCTCACCATACAGGACCCTAGCCAAAAACATTCAGTACTTC.